The 18 T cell receptor beta chains listed next were all sequenced from one sample in a study of T cells in Graves' hyperthyroidism and ophthalmopathy. RNA transcripts provided the source from which TCR beta CDR3 regions were amplified. The TCR CDR3 first-round RT-PCR relied on the HTBI primer set. TCRdb called the multiplex PCR reads again in MiXCR, with one record for every CDR3 protein. The table lists about 700,000 distinct CDR3 sequences, 45% of them singletons. Sequences were obtained from peripheral blood or thyroid tissue (not recorded which). These receptors all stem from an adult man with Graves' disease, either hyperthyroidism or ophthalmopathy (not recorded which).

The chain employs TRBV25-1 and TRBJ1-2, with 9 positions matching TRBD1. Germline V lookup: CDR1 MGHDK, CDR2 SYGVNS. The CDR3 runs to 15 residues. V lost 3 bases, J lost 4 bases, and 6 bases stayed unmatched. In nucleotides, the CDR3 is TGTGCCAGCAGTGATCCCGGGACAGGGAGCTATGGCTACACCTTC. Its translation: CASSDPGTGSYGYTF.

On this clonotype itself: With a much larger clone just one base away, this may be a read error. J is TRBJ1-5 and V is TRBV24-1, with D possibly being TRBD1 (5 bases). The CDR3 totals 14 residues. CDR1 and CDR2 (germline): KGHDR, SFDVKD. The V gene lost 4 bases and the J gene lost 5 bases, with 11 bases spanning the gap. CDR3 region: CATSEAGRDQPQHF. The CDR3 DNA sequence: TGTGCCACCAGTGAAGCGGGGCGCGATCAGCCCCAGCATTTT.

This clonotype was observed at least ten times. J is TRBJ1-2 and V is TRBV14, with 7 bases that match TRBD1. Germline CDR1 SGHDN, CDR2 FVKESK. J gave up 5 bases and V 0 bases, and 0 bases lay outside the gene matches. CDR3 length equals 13 residues. CDR3 loop: CASSQDRGYGYTF. Written as DNA, the CDR3 is TGTGCCAGCAGCCAAGACAGGGGGTATGGCTACACCTTC.

The V call is TRBV7-2, the J call TRBJ1-6, with D perhaps matching TRBD1 (6 bases). CDR1 and CDR2 (germline): SGHTA, FQGNSA. This CDR3 contains 16 residues. Deletions cut 6 bases from V and 5 bases from J, with 17 bases between. The CDR3 loop is CASRHHRDTNNSPLHF. In DNA form, the CDR3 reads TGTGCCAGCAGACACCACCGGGACACCAATAATTCACCCCTCCACTTT.

This clonotype was detected only a few times. The chain links TRBV20-1 to TRBJ2-5; D call uncertain. V lost 3 bases, J lost 8 bases, and 13 bases lay in between. Germline V gene sequence: CDR1 DFQATT, CDR2 SNEGSKA (reference sequence). The CDR3 loop spans 12 amino acids. CDR3 region: CSASASEITQYF. CDR3 sequence (DNA): TGCAGTGCTAGTGCCTCCGAGATAACCCAGTACTTC.

The chain carries TRBV24-1 and TRBJ2-5, with 8 bases that match TRBD1. This CDR3 is 16 amino acids long. The germline V gene encodes CDR1 KGHDR and CDR2 SFDVKD. Germline trimming cut 6 bases from V and 4 bases from J; bases unmatched to any gene: 12. CDR3 protein: CATSYSPGQASETQYF. DNA of the CDR3: TGTGCCACCAGTTACTCCCCGGGACAGGCATCAGAGACCCAGTACTTC.

The CDR3 nucleotides are TGTGCCAGCAGCCGGGGACAGGGGGCCCAGTACTTC. It specifies CASSRGQGAQYF. This chain joins TRBV6-1 and TRBJ2-5; 11 bases map to TRBD1. Per the germline V gene, CDR1 is MNHNS and CDR2 is SASEGT. V gave up 6 bases and J gave up 9 bases; unmatched junction bases: 3. This CDR3 contains 12 residues.

This clonotype was counted many times. The chain has TRBV2 and TRBJ1-5; D unresolved. The V gene's germline CDR1 is SNHLY and CDR2 FYNNEI. The germline V and J ends were trimmed by 3 bases and 3 bases, with 9 bases remaining between them. The CDR3 is 14 residues long. CDR3 DNA sequence: TGTGCCAGCAGTGATAGGACGGACAATCAGCCCCAGCATTTT. Translated, it gives CASSDRTDNQPQHF.

This rearrangement joins TRBV20-1 to TRBJ1-4; 7 bases align to TRBD1. With V trimmed by 2 bases and J by 5 bases, 17 bases remained unmatched. The germline CDR1 and CDR2 sequences are DFQATT and SNEGSKA (reference sequence). The CDR3 spans 18 residues. The CDR3 region is CSARSRQGVNMGNEKLFF. CDR3 bases: TGCAGTGCTAGATCCCGACAGGGCGTTAATATGGGGAATGAAAAACTGTTTTTT.

The chain combines TRBV7-8 with TRBJ2-5, with 12 nucleotides matching TRBD2. The length of the CDR3 is 18 residues. Germline loops: CDR1 SGHVS, CDR2 FQNEAQ. Unmatched junction bases numbered 14, after V lost 4 bases and J lost 5 bases. In DNA, the CDR3 is TGTGCCAGCAGCTCTGCCCCCCGGACTAGCGGGATGGGGGAGACCCAGTACTTC. Translating it yields CASSSAPRTSGMGETQYF.

This clonotype was observed at least ten times. The rearrangement links TRBV20-1 to TRBJ2-7; the D is unclear. The CDR3 is 13 amino acids. Germline CDR1 is DFQATT and CDR2 is SNEGSKA (reference sequence). The V gene lost 0 bases and the J gene lost 2 bases, with 8 bases spanning the gap. The CDR3 DNA follows: TGCAGTGCTAGAGATCGCGGTGCCTACGAGCAGTACTTC. It translates to CSARDRGAYEQYF.

In regard to this clonotype: This may be a read error: a much more frequent sequence differs by one nucleotide. V usage is TRBV29-1 and J usage is TRBJ1-5; 7 bases are a match to TRBD1. Germline lookup yields CDR1 SQVTM and CDR2 ANQGSEA. Trimming removed 4 bases from V and 5 bases from J; junction bases left unmatched: 8. CDR3 length equals 14 residues. In DNA form, the CDR3 reads TGCAGCGTTGCCCCGACAGGGCCGGATCAGCCCCAGCATTTT. It encodes CSVAPTGPDQPQHF. The complete variable domain, with remaining parts taken from reference TRBV29-1 and TRBJ1-5, reads SAVISQKPSRDICQRGTSLTIQCQVDSQVTMMFWYRQQPGQSLTLIATANQGSEATYESGFVIDKFPISRPNLTFSTLTVSNMSPEDSSIYLCSVAPTGPDQPQHFGDGTRLSIL.

Many counts were recorded for this clonotype. One junction end disagrees with the germline gene, perhaps due to a read error. The CDR3 protein is CASSLEGWQPQHF. Written as DNA, the CDR3 is TGTGCCAGCAGCTTAGAGGGTTGGCAGCCCCAGCATTTT. This chain uses TRBV5-1 with TRBJ1-5, with D hard to call. CDR1 is SGHRS, CDR2 YFSETQ, per germline. This CDR3 has 13 amino acids.

In this sample, this clonotype turned up many times. The chain joins TRBV20-1 to TRBJ2-5; 8 bases map to TRBD1. This CDR3 is 13 amino acids long. V lost 0 bases and J lost 5; bases outside the gene matches: 2. CDR1 is DFQATT and CDR2 is SNEGSKA in the germline V gene (reference sequence). CDR3 protein: CSARDRGRETQYF. The CDR3 nucleotides are TGCAGTGCTAGAGACAGGGGGCGTGAGACCCAGTACTTC.

The chain recombines TRBV25-1 with TRBJ1-4; D gene ambiguous. This CDR3 comprises 15 residues. The germline gives CDR1 MGHDK, CDR2 SYGVNS. Between the trimmed V and J ends, which lost 8 bases and 0 bases, there was a span of 13 bases. CDR3 amino acids: CASGPRAATNEKLFF. The DNA of the CDR3 is TGTGCCAGCGGTCCGCGGGCGGCAACTAATGAAAAACTGTTTTTT.

The chain recombines TRBV10-3 with TRBJ2-2; TRBD1 matches at 11 bases. The CDR3 runs to 17 residues. Germline values: CDR1 ENHRY, CDR2 SYGVKD. V lost 5 bases, J lost 2 bases, and 7 bases stayed unmatched. CDR3 protein: CAISPDRGHGNTGELFF. The DNA for the CDR3 is TGTGCCATCAGTCCGGACAGGGGGCATGGAAACACCGGGGAGCTGTTTTTT.

This clonotype has only a few counts. The rearrangement uses TRBV7-8 and TRBJ1-5; D perhaps matches TRBD1 (6 bases). V lost 6 bases, J lost 5 bases, and 20 bases lay in between. The CDR3 consists of 16 residues. CDR1 is SGHVS, CDR2 FQNEAQ, per germline. The CDR3 protein is CASRLMGAGPHQPQHF. The CDR3 coding sequence is TGTGCCAGCAGGTTAATGGGGGCAGGACCCCATCAGCCCCAGCATTTT.

This clonotype was counted many times. The chain is built from TRBV7-9 and TRBJ1-5; TRBD1 matches 7 bases. With V trimmed by 1 base and J by 2 bases, 5 bases remained unmatched. The CDR3 loop spans 16 amino acids. The germline CDR1 and CDR2 sequences are SEHNR and FQNEAQ (reference sequence). The chain's CDR3 is CASSLVGQEGNQPQHF. The CDR3 bases are TGTGCCAGCAGCTTAGTCGGACAGGAGGGCAATCAGCCCCAGCATTTT.